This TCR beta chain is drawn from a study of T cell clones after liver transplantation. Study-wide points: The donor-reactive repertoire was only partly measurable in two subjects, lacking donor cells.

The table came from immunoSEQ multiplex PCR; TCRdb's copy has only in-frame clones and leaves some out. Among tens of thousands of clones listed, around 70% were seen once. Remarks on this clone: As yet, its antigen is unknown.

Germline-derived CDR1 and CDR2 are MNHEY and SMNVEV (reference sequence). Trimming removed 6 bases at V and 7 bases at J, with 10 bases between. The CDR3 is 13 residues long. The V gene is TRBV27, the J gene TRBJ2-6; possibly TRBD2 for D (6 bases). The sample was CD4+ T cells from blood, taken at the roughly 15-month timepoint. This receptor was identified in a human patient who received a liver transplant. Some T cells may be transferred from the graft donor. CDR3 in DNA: TGTGCCAGCAGGGGGGGAAATGCCAACGTCCTGACTTTC. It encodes CASRGGNANVLTF.